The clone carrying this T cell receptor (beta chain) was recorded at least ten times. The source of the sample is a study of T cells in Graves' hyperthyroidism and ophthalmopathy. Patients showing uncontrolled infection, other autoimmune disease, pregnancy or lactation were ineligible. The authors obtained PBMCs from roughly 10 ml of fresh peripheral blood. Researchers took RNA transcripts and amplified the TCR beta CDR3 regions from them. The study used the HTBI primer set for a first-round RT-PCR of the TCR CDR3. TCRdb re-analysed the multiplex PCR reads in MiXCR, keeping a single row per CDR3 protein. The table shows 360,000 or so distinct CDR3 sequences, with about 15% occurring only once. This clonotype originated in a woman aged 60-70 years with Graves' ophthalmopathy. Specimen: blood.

For the CDR3, the DNA is TGCGCCAGCAGCTCACTTCGGACAGGGAGGATGGCTAATGAGCAGTTCTTC. As protein: CASSSLRTGRMANEQFF. The V and J genes are TRBV5-1 and TRBJ2-1, with 8 bases fitting TRBD1. The CDR3 totals 17 residues. V lost 3 bases, J lost 7 bases, and 15 bases stayed unmatched. Germline V gene sequence: CDR1 SGHRS, CDR2 YFSETQ.